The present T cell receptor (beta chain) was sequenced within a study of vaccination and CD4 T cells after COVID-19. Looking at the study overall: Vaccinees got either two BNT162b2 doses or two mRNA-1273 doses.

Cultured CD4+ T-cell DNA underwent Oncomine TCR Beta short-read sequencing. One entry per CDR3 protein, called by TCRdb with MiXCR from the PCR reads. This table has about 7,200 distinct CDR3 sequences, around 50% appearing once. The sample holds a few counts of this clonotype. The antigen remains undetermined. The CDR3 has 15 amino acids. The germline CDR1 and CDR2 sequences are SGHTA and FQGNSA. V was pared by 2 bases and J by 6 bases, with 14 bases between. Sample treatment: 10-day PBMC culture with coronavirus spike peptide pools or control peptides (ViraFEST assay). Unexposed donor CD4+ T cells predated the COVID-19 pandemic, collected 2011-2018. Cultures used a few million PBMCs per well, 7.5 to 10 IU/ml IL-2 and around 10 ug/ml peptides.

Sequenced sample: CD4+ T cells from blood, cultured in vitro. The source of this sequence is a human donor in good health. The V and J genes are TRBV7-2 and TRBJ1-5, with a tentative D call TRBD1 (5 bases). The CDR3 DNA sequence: TGTGCCAGCAGCTTAAGGCCAGGGAGAATTCAGCCCCAGCATTTT. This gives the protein CASSLRPGRIQPQHF.